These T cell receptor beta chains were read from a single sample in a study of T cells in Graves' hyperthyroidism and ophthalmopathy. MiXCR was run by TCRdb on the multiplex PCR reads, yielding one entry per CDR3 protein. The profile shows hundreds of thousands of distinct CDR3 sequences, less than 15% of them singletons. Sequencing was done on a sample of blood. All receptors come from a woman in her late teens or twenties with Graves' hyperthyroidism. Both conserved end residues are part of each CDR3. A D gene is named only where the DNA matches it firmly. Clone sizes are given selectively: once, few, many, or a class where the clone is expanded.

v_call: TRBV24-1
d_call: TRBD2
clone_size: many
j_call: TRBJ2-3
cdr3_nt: TGTGCCACCAGTGATGGGACTAGCGGCCCCACAGATACGCAGTATTTT
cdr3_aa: CATSDGTSGPTDTQYF

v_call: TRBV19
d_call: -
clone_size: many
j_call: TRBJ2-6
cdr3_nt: TGTGCCAGTAGTACCCTCAGGGGACCTGGGGCCAACGTCCTGACTTTC
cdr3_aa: CASSTLRGPGANVLTF

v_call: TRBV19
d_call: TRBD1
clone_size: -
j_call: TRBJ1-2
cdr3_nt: TGTGCCAGTAGGCCGGGACAGGGGTTTTCGGGCTACACCTTC
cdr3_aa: CASRPGQGFSGYTF

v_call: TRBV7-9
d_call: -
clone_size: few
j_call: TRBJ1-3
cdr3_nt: TGTGCCAGCAGCCCCGGGTGGGGGTCTGGAAACACCATATATTTT
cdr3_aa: CASSPGWGSGNTIYF

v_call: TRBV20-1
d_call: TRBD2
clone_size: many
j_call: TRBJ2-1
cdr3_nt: TGCAGTGCCCGCTCTAGCGGGAGGGCCTGGGATGAGCAGTTCTTC
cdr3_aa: CSARSSGRAWDEQFF

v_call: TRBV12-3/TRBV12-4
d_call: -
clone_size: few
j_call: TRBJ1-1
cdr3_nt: TGTGCCAGCAGTTTGCGGGATTGGGCTGAAGCTTTCTTT
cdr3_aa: CASSLRDWAEAFF

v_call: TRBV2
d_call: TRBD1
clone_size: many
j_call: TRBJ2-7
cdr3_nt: TGTGCCAGCAGAGAAACCTCGACAGGGGAATACGAGCAGTACTTC
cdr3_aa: CASRETSTGEYEQYF

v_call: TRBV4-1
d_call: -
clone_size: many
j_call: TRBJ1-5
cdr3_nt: TGCGCCAGCAGCCTTTACCGGGGCAATCAGCCCCAGCATTTT
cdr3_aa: CASSLYRGNQPQHF

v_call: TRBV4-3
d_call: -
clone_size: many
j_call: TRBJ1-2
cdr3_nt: TGCGCCAGCAGCCCTTCGGGGGGTGGCTACACCTTC
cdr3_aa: CASSPSGGGYTF

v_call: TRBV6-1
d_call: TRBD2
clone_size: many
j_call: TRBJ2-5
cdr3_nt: TGTGCCAGCGCAACGTCGAGAGCGGGAGGCGAGACCCAGTACTTC
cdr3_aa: CASATSRAGGETQYF

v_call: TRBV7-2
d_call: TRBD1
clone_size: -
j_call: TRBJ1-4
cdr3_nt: TGTGCCAGCAGCTCTAGAGGACAGGGGACCTCCGATGAAAAACTGTTTTTT
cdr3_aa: CASSSRGQGTSDEKLFF

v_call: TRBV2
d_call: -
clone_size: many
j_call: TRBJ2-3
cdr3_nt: TGTGCCAGCCGATACGGGGCAGGGGTTAGCACAGATACGCAGTATTTT
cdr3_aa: CASRYGAGVSTDTQYF

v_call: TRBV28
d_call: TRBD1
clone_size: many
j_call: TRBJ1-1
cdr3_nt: TGTGCCAGCAGTTTAAGGGACCGAGGGGACAGTGAAGCTTTCTTT
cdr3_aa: CASSLRDRGDSEAFF